The entry below describes one T cell receptor beta chain. This entry is derived from a study of blood T cell repertoires in COVID-19. Study in general: The United States, Italy and Spain supplied acute and convalescent COVID-19 samples. Sources were T cells, B-cell-depleted T cells, or PBMCs; the material itself was cDNA or gDNA.

Methods used by the authors: Estimation of nucleated cell counts relied on the amplification of reference gene primers. TCRdb keeps only in-frame clones here, not all; method: immunoSEQ multiplex PCR. For V, J and clone size, that table is used; D and trimming come from the DNA. In the table there are 50,000 to 70,000 clones, around 87% of which are singletons. The clonotype originates from a man aged 60 to 75 with active or convalescent COVID-19. The sample comprised peripheral blood.

The CDR3 region is CSVEAANSGNTIYF. CDR3 in DNA: TGCAGCGTTGAGGCAGCGAACTCTGGAAACACCATATATTTT. The V call is TRBV29-1, the J call TRBJ1-3; D remains unclear. V was shortened by 3 bases and J by 0 bases, with 9 bases between the two germline ends. The CDR3 spans 14 residues. Germline-derived CDR1 and CDR2 are SQVTM and ANQGSEA.